This T cell receptor (beta chain) was sequenced during a study of cytomegalovirus exposure and HLA in healthy donors. A remark on this clone: The target antigen is unknown.

The PCR had 60 Vbeta and 13 Jbeta primers. Sequencing used immunoSEQ multiplex PCR; TCRdb keeps in-frame clones, though not all of them. The sample records 250,000 to 350,000 clones, 80% being singletons. The germline V gene has CDR1 SSHAT and CDR2 FNYEAQ (reference sequence). The ends lost 1 base at V and 5 bases at J; junction bases unmatched: 0. This CDR3 has 15 residues. Overall study findings and caveats: Follow-up analysis later connected one missense variant in DCLRE1C with trimming of TCR beta V- and J-genes. Presence/absence analyses took donor sequencing depth as roughly uniform.

The sample comprised PBMCs. The TCR was taken from a girl aged 2-10 years in good health and CMV-seronegative. The rearrangement uses TRBV7-7 and TRBJ2-3; TRBD2 matches at 13 bases. The CDR3 region is CASSLGLAGGDTQYF. The CDR3 region has the DNA TGTGCCAGCAGCTTAGGACTAGCGGGGGGAGATACGCAGTATTTT. Full variable domain (remainder filled in from reference TRBV7-7 and TRBJ2-3): GAGVSQSPRYKVTKRGQDVTLRCDPISSHATLYWYQQALGQGPEFLTYFNYEAQPDKSGLPSDRFSAERPEGSISTLTIQRTEQRDSAMYRCASSLGLAGGDTQYFGPGTRLTVL.